The table lists the clone carrying this T cell receptor beta chain with many counts. Its specificity is unknown. This CDR3 region has 15 residues. With V trimmed by 6 bases and J by 2 bases, 2 bases remained unmatched. This record belongs to a study of response to subunit inactivated influenza vaccine. General study results and limits: Each seasonal flu vaccination may recruit only limited new T cells, authors suggested.

TCRdb recomputed calls from the RT-PCR reads with MiXCR, one row per CDR3 protein. The repertoire holds a few hundred thousand distinct CDR3 sequences, with roughly 15% as singletons. The material was PBMCs from blood, obtained roughly 13 days after vaccination. V gene TRBV12-3 or TRBV12-4 combines with J gene TRBJ2-1; 12 positions match TRBD2. The clonotype comes from a man aged 45 to 65 who received an inactivated influenza vaccine. The CDR3 DNA is TGTGCCAGCAGCCCTAGCGGGGGGGCCTACAATGAGCAGTTCTTC. Encoded protein: CASSPSGGAYNEQFF.